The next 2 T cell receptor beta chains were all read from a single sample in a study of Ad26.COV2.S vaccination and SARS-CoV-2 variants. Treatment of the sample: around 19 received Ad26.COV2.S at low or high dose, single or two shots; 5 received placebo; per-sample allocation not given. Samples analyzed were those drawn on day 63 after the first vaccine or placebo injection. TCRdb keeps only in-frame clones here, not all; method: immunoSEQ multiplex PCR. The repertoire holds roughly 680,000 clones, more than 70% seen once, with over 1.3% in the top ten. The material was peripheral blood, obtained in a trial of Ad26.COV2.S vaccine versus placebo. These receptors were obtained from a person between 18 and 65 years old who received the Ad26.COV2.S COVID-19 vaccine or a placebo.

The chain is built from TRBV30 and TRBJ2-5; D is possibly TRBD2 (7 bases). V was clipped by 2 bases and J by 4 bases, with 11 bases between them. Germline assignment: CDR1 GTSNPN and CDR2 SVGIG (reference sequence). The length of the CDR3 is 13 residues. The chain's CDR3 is CAWSIGGRETQYF. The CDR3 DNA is TGTGCCTGGAGTATCGGGGGGCGAGAGACCCAGTACTTC.

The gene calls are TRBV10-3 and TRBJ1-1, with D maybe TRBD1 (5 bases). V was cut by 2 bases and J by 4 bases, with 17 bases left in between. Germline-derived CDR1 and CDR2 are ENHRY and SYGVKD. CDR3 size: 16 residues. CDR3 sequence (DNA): TGTGCCATCAGTGAGGAGTTCAGTCGCGGGGGCACTGAAGCTTTCTTT. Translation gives CAISEEFSRGGTEAFF.